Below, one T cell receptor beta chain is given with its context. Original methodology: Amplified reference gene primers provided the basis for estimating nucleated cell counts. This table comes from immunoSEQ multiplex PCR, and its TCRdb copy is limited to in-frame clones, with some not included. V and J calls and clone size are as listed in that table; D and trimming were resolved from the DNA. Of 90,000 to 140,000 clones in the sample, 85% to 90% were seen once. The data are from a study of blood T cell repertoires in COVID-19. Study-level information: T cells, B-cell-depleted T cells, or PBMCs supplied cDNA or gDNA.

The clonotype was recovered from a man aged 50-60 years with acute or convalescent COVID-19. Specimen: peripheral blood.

CDR3 protein: CAWMEGLAGEKLFF. The CDR3 nucleotides read TGTGCCTGGATGGAGGGGTTGGCAGGTGAAAAACTGTTTTTT. The genes are TRBV30 and TRBJ1-4; tentative D call: TRBD1 (5 bases). The CDR3 sequence is 14 residues long. Deletions cut 4 bases from V and 7 bases from J, with 16 bases between. Germline V gives CDR1 GTSNPN, CDR2 SVGIG (reference sequence).